The 8 T cell receptor beta chains below all came from one sample that was sequenced in a study of CD8+ T cells in alopecia areata. Investigators isolated RNA and reverse transcribed it into cDNA to act as the sequencing template. Produced via immunoSEQ multiplex PCR; TCRdb's table is partial and in-frame only. This sample has 110,000 to 150,000 clones, with 86% found just once. The sample's treatment: oral pan-JAK inhibitor, 5-10 mg twice daily. Sequencing was performed on CD8+ T cells sorted from blood, taken at week 4, from a patient treated with tofacitinib. The receptors come from a human donor with alopecia areata.

V and J are TRBV19 and TRBJ2-1; D remains ambiguous. The germline V gene has CDR1 LNHDA and CDR2 SQIVND (reference sequence). Trimming stripped 0 bases from V and 1 base from J, with 10 bases between. CDR3 length: 16 residues. The CDR3 protein is CASSIDGELSYNEQFF. The CDR3, as DNA: TGTGCCAGTAGTATAGATGGCGAACTTTCCTACAATGAGCAGTTCTTC.

The DNA for the CDR3 is TGCGCCAGCAGCACTAACAGGGGCAACGAGCAGTACTTC. This encodes CASSTNRGNEQYF. The chain recombines TRBV5-1 with TRBJ2-7; 7 nucleotides match TRBD1. J lost 5 bases, V lost 4 bases, and 6 bases had no gene match. The germline gives CDR1 SGHRS, CDR2 YFSETQ. The CDR3 loop spans 13 amino acids.

The gene calls are TRBV7-9 and TRBJ2-2; 10 nucleotides agree with TRBD1. The CDR3 has 17 residues. The V gene's germline CDR1 is SEHNR and CDR2 FQNEAQ (reference sequence). The junction had 8 bases not matched to a gene; V was cut back by 4 bases and J by 3 bases. CDR3 DNA sequence: TGTGCCAGCAGCTACAAGACAGGGGGCTGGGACACCGGGGAGCTGTTTTTT. This encodes CASSYKTGGWDTGELFF.

V gene TRBV5-6 combines with J gene TRBJ2-1; D ambiguous. CDR3 length equals 15 residues. Germline V gene sequence: CDR1 SGHDT, CDR2 YYEEEE. Trimming stripped 2 bases from V and 3 bases from J, with 12 bases between. Here the CDR3 reads CASSFGGSLYNEQFF. DNA of the CDR3: TGTGCCAGCAGCTTCGGCGGTAGTCTCTACAATGAGCAGTTCTTC.

The chain couples TRBV27 to TRBJ2-5; 8 positions agree with TRBD1. Germline lookup yields CDR1 MNHEY and CDR2 SMNVEV (reference sequence). The V gene end was trimmed by 5 bases and the J gene end by 3 bases; junction bases not matched to a gene: 11. The CDR3 extends over 16 amino acids. The CDR3 region has the DNA TGTGCCAGCAGTGTGTCGCAGGGGGCGCCGGAAGAGACCCAGTACTTC. It encodes CASSVSQGAPEETQYF.

Points on this clone: This same CDR3 is encoded by further DNA sequences in the sample. The chain joins TRBV5-4 to TRBJ2-1; the match to TRBD1 covers 12 bases. The CDR3 loop spans 17 amino acids. Germline trimming cut 0 bases from V and 12 bases from J; bases unmatched to any gene: 13. CDR1 SGHNT and CDR2 YYREEE come from the germline V gene (reference sequence). The CDR3: CASSLAMGTGGAYAQFF. DNA of the CDR3: TGTGCCAGCAGCTTGGCCATGGGGACAGGGGGCGCCTATGCGCAGTTCTTC.

The rearrangement uses TRBV7-8 and TRBJ2-7; no clear D gene. Germline V lookup: CDR1 SGHVS, CDR2 FQNEAQ. The CDR3 consists of 13 residues. Deletions cut 4 bases from V and 3 bases from J, with 10 bases between. The CDR3 here is CASSSYVDYEQYF. The CDR3 region has the DNA TGTGCCAGCAGCTCCTATGTCGACTACGAGCAGTACTTC.

The chain carries TRBV10-3 and TRBJ2-5; 7 nucleotides match TRBD1. The CDR3 is made up of 13 amino acids. CDR1 and CDR2 (germline): ENHRY, SYGVKD. J gave up 1 base and V 8 bases, and 4 bases lay outside the gene matches. The CDR3 DNA sequence: TGTGCCATCGGAGACAGGGTCCAAGAGACCCAGTACTTC. It encodes CAIGDRVQETQYF.